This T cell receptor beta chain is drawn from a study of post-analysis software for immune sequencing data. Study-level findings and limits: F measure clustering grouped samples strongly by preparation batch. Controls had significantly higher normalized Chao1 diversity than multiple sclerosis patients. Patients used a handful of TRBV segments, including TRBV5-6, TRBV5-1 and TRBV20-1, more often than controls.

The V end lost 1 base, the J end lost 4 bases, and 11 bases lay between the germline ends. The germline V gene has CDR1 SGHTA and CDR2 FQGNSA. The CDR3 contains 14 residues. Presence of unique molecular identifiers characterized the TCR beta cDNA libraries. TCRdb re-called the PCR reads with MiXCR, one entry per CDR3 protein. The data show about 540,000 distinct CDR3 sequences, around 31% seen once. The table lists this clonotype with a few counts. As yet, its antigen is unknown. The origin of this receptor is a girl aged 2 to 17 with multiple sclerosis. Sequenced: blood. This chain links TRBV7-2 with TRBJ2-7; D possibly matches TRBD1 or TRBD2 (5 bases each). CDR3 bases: TGTGCCAGCAGCTTAGGGGGACGGATATACGAGCAGTACTTC. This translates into CASSLGGRIYEQYF.